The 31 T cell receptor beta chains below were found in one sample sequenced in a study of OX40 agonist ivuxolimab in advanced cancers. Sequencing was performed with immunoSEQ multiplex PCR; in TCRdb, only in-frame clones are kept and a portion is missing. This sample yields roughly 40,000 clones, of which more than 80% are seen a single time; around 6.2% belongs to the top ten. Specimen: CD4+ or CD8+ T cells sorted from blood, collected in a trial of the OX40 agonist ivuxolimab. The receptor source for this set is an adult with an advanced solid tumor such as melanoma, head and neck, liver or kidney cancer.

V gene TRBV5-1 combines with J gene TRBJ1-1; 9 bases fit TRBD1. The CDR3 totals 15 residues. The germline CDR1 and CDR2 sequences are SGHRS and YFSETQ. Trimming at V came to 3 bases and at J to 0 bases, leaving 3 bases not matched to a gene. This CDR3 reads CASSWDREVNTEAFF. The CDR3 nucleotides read TGCGCCAGCAGCTGGGACAGGGAGGTGAACACTGAAGCTTTCTTT.

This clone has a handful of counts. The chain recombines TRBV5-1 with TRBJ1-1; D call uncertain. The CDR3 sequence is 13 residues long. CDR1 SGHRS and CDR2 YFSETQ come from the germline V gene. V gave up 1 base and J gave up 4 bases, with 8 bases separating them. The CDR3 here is CASSLRDLTEAFF. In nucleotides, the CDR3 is TGCGCCAGCAGCTTGAGGGATCTCACTGAAGCTTTCTTT.

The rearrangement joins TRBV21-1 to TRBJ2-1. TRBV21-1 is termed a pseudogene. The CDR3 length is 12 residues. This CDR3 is CASSKDSGGQFF. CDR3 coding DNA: TGTGCCAGCAGCAAAGATTCAGGCGGGCAGTTCTTC.

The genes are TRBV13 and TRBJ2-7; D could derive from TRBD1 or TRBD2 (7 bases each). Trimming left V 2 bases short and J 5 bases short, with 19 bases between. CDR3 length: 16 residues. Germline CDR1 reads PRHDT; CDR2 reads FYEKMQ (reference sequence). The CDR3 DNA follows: TGTGCCAGCAGCTTACGCCGACAGGGAGGGCCCCACGAGCAGTACTTC. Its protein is CASSLRRQGGPHEQYF.

The CDR3 spells CASSYSASWGSNEQFF. The CDR3 nucleotides are TGTGCCAGCAGTTACTCGGCTAGTTGGGGGAGCAATGAGCAGTTCTTC. The chain carries TRBV6-5 and TRBJ2-1; D is perhaps TRBD1 or TRBD2 (5 bases each). Germline loops: CDR1 MNHEY, CDR2 SVGAGI. The CDR3 is made up of 16 amino acids. Trimming shortened V by 0 bases and J by 6 bases, and 15 bases separated the two germline ends.

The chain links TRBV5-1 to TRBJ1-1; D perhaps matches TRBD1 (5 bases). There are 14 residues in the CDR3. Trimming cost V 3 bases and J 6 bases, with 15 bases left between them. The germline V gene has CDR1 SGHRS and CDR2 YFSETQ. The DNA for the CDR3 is TGCGCCAGCAGCTGGGGCGAAGGGGCGTCTGAAGCTTTCTTT. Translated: CASSWGEGASEAFF.

The CDR3 coding sequence is TGTGCCAGCTCCCAAGGACAGGGCCACTTGGAAAAACTGTTTTTT. This codes for CASSQGQGHLEKLFF. The rearrangement uses TRBV18 and TRBJ1-4; TRBD1 matches 8 bases. V lost 6 bases to trimming and J lost 8 bases; unmatched junction nucleotides: 11. The germline gives CDR1 KGHSH, CDR2 LQKENI. The CDR3 length is 15 residues.

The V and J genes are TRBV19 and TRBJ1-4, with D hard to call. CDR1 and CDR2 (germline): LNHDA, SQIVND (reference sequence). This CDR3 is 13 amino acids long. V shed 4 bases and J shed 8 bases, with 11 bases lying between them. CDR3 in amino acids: CASSTSGREKLFF. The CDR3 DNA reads TGTGCCAGTAGTACCTCCGGAAGAGAAAAACTGTTTTTT.

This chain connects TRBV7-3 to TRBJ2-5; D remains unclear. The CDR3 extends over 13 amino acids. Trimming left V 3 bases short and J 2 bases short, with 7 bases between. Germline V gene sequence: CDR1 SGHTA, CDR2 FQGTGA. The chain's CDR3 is CASSFGAQETQYF. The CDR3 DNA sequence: TGTGCCAGCAGCTTCGGAGCACAAGAGACCCAGTACTTC.

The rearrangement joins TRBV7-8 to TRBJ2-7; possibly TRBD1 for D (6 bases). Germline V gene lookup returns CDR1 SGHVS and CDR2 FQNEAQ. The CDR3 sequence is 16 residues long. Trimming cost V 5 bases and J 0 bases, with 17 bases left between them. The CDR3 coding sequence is TGTGCCAGCAGCCAATCCAGGGGCCTTAGCTCCTACGAGCAGTACTTC. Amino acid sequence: CASSQSRGLSSYEQYF.

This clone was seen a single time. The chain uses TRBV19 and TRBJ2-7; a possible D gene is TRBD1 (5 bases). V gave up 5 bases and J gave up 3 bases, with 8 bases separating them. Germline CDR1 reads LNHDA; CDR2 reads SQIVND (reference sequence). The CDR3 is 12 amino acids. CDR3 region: CASSEDNYEQYF. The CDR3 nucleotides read TGTGCCAGTAGTGAGGACAACTACGAGCAGTACTTC. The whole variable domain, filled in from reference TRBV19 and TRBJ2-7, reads DGGITQSPKYLFRKEGQNVTLSCEQNLNHDAMYWYRQDPGQGLRLIYYSQIVNDFQKGDIAEGYSVSREKKESFPLTVTSAQKNPTAFYLCASSEDNYEQYFGPGTRLTVT.

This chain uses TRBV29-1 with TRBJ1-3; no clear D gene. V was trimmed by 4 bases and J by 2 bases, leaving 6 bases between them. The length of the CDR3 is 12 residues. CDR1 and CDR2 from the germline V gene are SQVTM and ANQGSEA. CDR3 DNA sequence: TGCAGCGTTGTAGGAACTGGAAACACCATATATTTT. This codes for CSVVGTGNTIYF.

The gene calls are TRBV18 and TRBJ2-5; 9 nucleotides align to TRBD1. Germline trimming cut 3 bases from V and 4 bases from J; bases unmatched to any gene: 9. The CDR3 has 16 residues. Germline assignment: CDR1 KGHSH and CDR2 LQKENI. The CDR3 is CASSPGTGLWGETQYF. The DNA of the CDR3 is TGTGCCAGCTCACCCGGGACAGGGCTTTGGGGAGAGACCCAGTACTTC.

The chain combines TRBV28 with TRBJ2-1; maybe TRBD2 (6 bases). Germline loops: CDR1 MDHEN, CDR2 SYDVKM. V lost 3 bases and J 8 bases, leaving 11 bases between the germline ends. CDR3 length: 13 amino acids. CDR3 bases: TGTGCCAGCAGTTTCGGGGGTCGAGATGAGCAGTTCTTC. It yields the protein CASSFGGRDEQFF.

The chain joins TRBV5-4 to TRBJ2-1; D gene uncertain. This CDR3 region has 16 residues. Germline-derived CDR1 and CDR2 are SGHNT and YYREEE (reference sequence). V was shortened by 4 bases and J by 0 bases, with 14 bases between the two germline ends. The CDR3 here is CASSPPDGSSYNEQFF. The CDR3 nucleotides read TGTGCCAGCAGCCCACCGGACGGCAGCTCCTACAATGAGCAGTTCTTC.

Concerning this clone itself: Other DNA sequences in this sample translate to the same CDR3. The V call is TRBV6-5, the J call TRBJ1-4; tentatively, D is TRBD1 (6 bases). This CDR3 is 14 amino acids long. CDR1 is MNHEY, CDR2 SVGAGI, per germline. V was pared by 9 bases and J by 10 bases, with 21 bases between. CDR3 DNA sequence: TGTGCCAGTAGTAAATACAGGGATCCGGGAAAACTGTTTTTT. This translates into CASSKYRDPGKLFF.

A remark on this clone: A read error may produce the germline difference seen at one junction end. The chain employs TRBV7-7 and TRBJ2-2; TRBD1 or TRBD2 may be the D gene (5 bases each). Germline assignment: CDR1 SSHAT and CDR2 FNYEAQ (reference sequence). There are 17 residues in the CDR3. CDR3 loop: CASSHGTPWDSTGELFF. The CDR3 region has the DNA TGTGCTAGCAGCCACGGGACCCCTTGGGATAGCACCGGGGAGCTGTTTTTT.

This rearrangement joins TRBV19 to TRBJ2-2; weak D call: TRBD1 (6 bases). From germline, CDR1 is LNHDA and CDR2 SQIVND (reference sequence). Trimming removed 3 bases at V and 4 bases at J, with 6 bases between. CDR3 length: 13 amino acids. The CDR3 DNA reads TGTGCCAGTAGTATGGACAGCACCGGGGAGCTGTTTTTT. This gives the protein CASSMDSTGELFF. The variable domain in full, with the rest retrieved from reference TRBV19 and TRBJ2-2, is DGGITQSPKYLFRKEGQNVTLSCEQNLNHDAMYWYRQDPGQGLRLIYYSQIVNDFQKGDIAEGYSVSREKKESFPLTVTSAQKNPTAFYLCASSMDSTGELFFGEGSRLTVL.

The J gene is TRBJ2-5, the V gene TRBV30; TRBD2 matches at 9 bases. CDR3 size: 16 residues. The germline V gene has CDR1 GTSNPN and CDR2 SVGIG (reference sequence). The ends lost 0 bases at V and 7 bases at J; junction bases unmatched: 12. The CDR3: CAWSVIGSGSRGTQYF. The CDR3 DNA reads TGTGCCTGGAGTGTTATAGGTAGCGGGAGTAGAGGGACCCAGTACTTC.

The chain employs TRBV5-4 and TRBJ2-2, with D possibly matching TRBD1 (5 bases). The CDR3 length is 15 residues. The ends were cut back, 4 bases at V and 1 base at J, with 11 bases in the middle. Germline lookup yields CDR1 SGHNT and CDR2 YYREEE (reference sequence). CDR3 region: CASSKDSLNTGELFF. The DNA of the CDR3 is TGTGCCAGCAGCAAAGACAGTTTGAACACCGGGGAGCTGTTTTTT.

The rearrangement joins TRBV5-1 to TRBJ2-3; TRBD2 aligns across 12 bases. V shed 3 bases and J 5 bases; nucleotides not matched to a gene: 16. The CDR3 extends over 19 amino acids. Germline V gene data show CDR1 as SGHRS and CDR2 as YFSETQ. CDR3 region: CASSSKIGLAGNLKDTQYF. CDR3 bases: TGCGCCAGCAGCTCCAAGATAGGACTAGCGGGAAACCTGAAAGATACGCAGTATTTT.

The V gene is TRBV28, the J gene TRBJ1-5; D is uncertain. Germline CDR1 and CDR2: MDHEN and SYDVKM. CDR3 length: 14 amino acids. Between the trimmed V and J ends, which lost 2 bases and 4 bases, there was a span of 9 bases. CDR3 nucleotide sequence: TGTGCCAGCAGTTTAATTCTTGTGAATCAGCCCCAGCATTTT. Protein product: CASSLILVNQPQHF.

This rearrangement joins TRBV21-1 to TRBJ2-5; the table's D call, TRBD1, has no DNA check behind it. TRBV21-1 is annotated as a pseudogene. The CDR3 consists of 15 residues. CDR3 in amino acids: CASSKRDRTGETQYF. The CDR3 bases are TGTGCCAGCAGCAAAAGGGACAGGACGGGGGAGACCCAGTACTTC.

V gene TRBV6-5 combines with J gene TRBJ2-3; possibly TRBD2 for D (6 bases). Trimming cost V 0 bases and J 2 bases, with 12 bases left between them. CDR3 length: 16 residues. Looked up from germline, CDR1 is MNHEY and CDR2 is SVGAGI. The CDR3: CASSYSGGRTTDTQYF. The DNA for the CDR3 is TGTGCCAGCAGTTACTCGGGGGGACGGACCACAGATACGCAGTATTTT.

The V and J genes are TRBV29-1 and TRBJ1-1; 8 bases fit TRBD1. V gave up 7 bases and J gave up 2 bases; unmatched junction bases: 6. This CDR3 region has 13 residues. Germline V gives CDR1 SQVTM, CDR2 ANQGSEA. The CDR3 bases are TGCAGCGGCCGGACAGGGAAAAACACTGAAGCTTTCTTT. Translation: CSGRTGKNTEAFF.

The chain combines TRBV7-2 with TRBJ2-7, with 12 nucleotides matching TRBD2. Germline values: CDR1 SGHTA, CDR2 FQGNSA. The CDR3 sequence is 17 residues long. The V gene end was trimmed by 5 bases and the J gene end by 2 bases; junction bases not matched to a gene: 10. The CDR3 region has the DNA TGTGCCAGCAGCCCAAGCTGGGCTAGCGGGAGGGCCTACGAGCAGTACTTC. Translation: CASSPSWASGRAYEQYF.

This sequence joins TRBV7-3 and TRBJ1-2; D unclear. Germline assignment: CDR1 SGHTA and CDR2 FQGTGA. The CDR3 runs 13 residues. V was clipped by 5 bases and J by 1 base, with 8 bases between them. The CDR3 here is CASSLQNNYGYTF. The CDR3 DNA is TGTGCCAGCAGCCTACAGAATAACTATGGCTACACCTTC.

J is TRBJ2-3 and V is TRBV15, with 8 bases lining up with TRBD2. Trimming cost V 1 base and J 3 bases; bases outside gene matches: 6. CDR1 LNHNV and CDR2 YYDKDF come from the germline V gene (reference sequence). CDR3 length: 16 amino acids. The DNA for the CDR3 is TGTGCCACCAGCAGAGCTAGCGGGCGCGTGACAGATACGCAGTATTTT. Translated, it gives CATSRASGRVTDTQYF.

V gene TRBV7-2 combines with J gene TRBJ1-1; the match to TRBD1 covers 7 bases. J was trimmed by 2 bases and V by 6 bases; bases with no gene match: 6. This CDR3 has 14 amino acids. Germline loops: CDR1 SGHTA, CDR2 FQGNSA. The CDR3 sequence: CASRPGTANTEAFF. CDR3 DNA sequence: TGTGCCAGCAGACCAGGGACAGCTAACACTGAAGCTTTCTTT.

The CDR3 DNA is TGCGCCAGCAGCTCCAGCGGGAGGGACGGCGATACGCAGTATTTT. This sequence encodes CASSSSGRDGDTQYF. The chain carries TRBV10-1 and TRBJ2-3, with 10 bases matching TRBD2. The ends lost 6 bases at V and 6 bases at J; junction bases unmatched: 9. The CDR3 contains 15 residues. The germline V gene has CDR1 WNHNN and CDR2 SYGVQD (reference sequence).

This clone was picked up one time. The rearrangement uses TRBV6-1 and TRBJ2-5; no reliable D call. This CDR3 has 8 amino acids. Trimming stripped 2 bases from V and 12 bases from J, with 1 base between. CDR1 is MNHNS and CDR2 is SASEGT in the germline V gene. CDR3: CASSEKYF. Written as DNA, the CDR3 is TGTGCCAGCAGTGAAAAGTACTTC.